This T cell receptor beta chain emerged from a study of PD-1 blockade in classical Hodgkin lymphoma. On this clone itself: The antigen remains undetermined.

Germline-derived CDR1 and CDR2 are LGHNA and YNFKEQ. Deletions cut 5 bases from V and 5 bases from J, with 12 bases between. This CDR3 contains 13 residues. Every single patient, without exception, relapsed after autologous stem cell transplantation, and brentuximab vedotin exposure varied. Negative selection with magnets was how CD8+ T cells were isolated from the thawed PBMCs. Data came from immunoSEQ multiplex PCR; TCRdb stores just in-frame clones and leaves some out. The sample contains 5,500 to 7,000 clones, 70% to 85% of which appear only once. Study outcomes and limitations: Underlying causes for the observed repertoire differences were not defined, possibly disease activity or prior therapy. A significant rise in TCR diversity by C4D1 was seen for CD4+ but not CD8+ cells. Baseline TCR diversity was reportedly lower in newly diagnosed patients than in healthy donors. It was reported as lower still in relapsed/refractory patients. Exclusion applied to patients who initiated nivolumab less than 1 year following ASCT.

The sequence was collected from a human donor with classical Hodgkin lymphoma. The specimen comprised CD8+ T cells from blood, sampled at baseline. The genes are TRBV4-2 and TRBJ1-1; D gene ambiguous. Written as DNA, the CDR3 is TGTGCCAGCAGCTTAGGGCCTGGGACTGAAGCTTTCTTT. Translation gives CASSLGPGTEAFF.